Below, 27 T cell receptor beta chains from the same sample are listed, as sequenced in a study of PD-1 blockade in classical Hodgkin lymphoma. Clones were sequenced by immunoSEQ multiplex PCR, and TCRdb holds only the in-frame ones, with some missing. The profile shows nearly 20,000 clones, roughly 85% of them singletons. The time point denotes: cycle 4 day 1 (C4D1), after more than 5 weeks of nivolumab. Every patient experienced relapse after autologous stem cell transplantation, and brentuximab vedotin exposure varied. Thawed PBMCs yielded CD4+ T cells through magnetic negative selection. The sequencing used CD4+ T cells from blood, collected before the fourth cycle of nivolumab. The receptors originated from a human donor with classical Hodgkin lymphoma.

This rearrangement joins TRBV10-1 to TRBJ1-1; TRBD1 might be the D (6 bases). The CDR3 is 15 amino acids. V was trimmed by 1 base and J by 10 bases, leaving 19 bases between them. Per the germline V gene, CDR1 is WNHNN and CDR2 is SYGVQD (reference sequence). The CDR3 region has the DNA TGCGCCAGCAGTGAGTTGGGACACACTCGAGGTGGAGCTTTCTTT. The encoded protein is CASSELGHTRGGAFF.

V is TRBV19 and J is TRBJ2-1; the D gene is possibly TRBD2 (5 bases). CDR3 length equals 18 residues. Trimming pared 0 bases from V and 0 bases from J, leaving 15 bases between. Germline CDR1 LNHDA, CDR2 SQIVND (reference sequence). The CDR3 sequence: CASSIDLRGPRSYNEQFF. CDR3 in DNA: TGTGCCAGTAGTATAGATCTCCGGGGTCCTCGCTCCTACAATGAGCAGTTCTTC.

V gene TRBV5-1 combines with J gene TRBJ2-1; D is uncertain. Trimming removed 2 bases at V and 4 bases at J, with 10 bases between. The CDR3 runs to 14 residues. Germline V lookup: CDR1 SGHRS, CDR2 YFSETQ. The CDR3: CASSLTLGYNEQFF. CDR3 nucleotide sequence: TGCGCCAGCAGCTTAACCCTGGGGTACAATGAGCAGTTCTTC.

The CDR3 loop is CASSTSVNTEAFF. The CDR3 DNA sequence: TGTGCCAGTAGCACCTCAGTTAACACTGAAGCTTTCTTT. The rearrangement links TRBV19 to TRBJ1-1, with unresolved D. V was trimmed by 6 bases and J by 2 bases, leaving 10 bases between them. Germline V lookup: CDR1 LNHDA, CDR2 SQIVND (reference sequence). The CDR3 is 13 residues long. Using reference TRBV19 and TRBJ1-1 for the parts outside the CDR3, the full variable domain is DGGITQSPKYLFRKEGQNVTLSCEQNLNHDAMYWYRQDPGQGLRLIYYSQIVNDFQKGDIAEGYSVSREKKESFPLTVTSAQKNPTAFYLCASSTSVNTEAFFGQGTRLTVV.

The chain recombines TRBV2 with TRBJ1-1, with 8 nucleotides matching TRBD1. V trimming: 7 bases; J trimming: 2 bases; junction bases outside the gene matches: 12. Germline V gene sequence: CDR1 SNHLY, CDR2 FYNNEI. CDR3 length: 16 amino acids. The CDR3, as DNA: TGTGCCAGCAAAATGGACAGGGCGGCGGGAAACACTGAAGCTTTCTTT. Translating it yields CASKMDRAAGNTEAFF.

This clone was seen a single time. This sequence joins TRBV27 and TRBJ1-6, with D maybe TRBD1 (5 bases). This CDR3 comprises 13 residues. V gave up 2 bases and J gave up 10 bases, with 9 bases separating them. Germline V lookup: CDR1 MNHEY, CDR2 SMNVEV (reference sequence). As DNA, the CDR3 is TGTGCCAGCAGTTTAGGGACCGACTCACCCCTCCACTTT. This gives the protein CASSLGTDSPLHF.

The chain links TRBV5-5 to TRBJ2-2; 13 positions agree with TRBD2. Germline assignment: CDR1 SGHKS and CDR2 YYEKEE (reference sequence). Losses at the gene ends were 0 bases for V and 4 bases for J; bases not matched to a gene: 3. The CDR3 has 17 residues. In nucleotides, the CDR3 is TGTGCCAGCAGCTTGGGCGGACTAGCGGGAGTCACCGGGGAGCTGTTTTTT. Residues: CASSLGGLAGVTGELFF.

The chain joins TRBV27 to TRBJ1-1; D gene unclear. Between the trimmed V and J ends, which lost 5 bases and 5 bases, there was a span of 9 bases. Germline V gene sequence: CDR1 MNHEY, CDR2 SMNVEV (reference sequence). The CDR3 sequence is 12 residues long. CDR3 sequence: CASSLPGTEAFF. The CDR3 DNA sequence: TGTGCCAGCAGTCTCCCGGGGACTGAAGCTTTCTTT.

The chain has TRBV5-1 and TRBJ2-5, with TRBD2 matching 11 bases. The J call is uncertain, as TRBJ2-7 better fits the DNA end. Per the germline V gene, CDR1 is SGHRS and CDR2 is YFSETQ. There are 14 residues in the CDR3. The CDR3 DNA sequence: TGCGCCAGCAGAGCCGGACTAGCGGGCCACGAGCAGTACTTC. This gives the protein CASRAGLAGHEQYF.

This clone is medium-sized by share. Written as DNA, the CDR3 is TGTGCCAGCAGCCAAGCCCTCACAGGGCCCTTTTCTGAAGCTTTCTTT. It encodes CASSQALTGPFSEAFF. V is TRBV14 and J is TRBJ1-1; perhaps TRBD1 as D (6 bases). Deletions cut 1 base from V and 6 bases from J, with 18 bases between. Germline CDR1 SGHDN, CDR2 FVKESK. This CDR3 has 16 residues.

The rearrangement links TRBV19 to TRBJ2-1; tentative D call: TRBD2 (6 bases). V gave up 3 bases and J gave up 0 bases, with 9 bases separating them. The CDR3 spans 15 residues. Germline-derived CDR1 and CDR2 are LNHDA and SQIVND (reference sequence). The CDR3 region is CASSMGRRSYNEQFF. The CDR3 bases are TGTGCCAGTAGTATGGGGAGGCGCTCCTACAATGAGCAGTTCTTC.

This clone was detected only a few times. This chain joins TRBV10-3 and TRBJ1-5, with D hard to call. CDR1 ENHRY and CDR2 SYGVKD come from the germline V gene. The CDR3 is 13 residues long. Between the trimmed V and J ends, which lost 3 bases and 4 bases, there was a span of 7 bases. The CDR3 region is CAISERDNQPQHF. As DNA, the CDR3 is TGTGCCATCAGTGAACGGGATAATCAGCCCCAGCATTTT.

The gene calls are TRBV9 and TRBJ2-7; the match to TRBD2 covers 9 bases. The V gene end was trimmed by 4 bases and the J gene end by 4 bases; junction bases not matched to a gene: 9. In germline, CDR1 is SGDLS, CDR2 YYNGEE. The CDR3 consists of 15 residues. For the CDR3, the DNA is TGTGCCAGCAGCCCGAGGGGTAGCGGGGGTTACGAGCAGTACTTC. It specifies CASSPRGSGGYEQYF.

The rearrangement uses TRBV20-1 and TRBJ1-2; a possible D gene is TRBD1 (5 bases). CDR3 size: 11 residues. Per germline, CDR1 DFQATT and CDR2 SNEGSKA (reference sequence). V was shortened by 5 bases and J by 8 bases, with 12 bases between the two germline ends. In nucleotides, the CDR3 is TGCAGTGCTTATCGGTCAGGGGGCTACACCTTC. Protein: CSAYRSGGYTF.

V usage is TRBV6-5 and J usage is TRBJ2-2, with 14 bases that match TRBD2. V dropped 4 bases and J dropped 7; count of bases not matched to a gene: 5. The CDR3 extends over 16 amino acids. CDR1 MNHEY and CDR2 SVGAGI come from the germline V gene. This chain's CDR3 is CASSSGLAGGGGELFF. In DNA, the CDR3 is TGTGCCAGCAGTTCCGGACTAGCGGGAGGAGGCGGGGAGCTGTTTTTT.

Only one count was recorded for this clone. The CDR3 reads CASSLTGETNEKLFF. The CDR3 DNA follows: TGTGCCAGCAGCCTGACAGGGGAGACTAATGAAAAACTGTTTTTT. The genes are TRBV5-6 and TRBJ1-4; 8 bases are a match to TRBD1. The CDR3 is made up of 15 amino acids. Germline values: CDR1 SGHDT, CDR2 YYEEEE. V was clipped by 4 bases and J by 2 bases; unmatched bases: 4.

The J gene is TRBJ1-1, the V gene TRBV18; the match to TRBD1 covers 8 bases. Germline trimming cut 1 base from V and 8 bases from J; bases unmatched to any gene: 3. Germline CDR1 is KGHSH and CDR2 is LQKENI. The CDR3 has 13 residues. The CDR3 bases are TGTGCCAGCTCACCACTGACAGGGGCAGAAGCTTTCTTT. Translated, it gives CASSPLTGAEAFF.

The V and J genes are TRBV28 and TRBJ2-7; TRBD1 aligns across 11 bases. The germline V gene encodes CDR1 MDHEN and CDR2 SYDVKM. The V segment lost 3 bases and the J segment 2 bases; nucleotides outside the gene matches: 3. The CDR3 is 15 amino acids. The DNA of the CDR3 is TGTGCCAGCAGTTTGCTGGGACAGGGGGCCTACGAGCAGTACTTC. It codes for CASSLLGQGAYEQYF.

The CDR3 DNA reads as TGCGCCAGCAGCCAGGGGGGCTCCTATGGCTACACCTTC. Encoded protein: CASSQGGSYGYTF. The chain couples TRBV4-1 to TRBJ1-2; a possible D gene is TRBD1 (6 bases). V lost 3 bases to trimming and J lost 4 bases, with 9 bases between them. The CDR3 has 13 amino acids. CDR1 is MGHRA and CDR2 is YSYEKL in the germline V gene.

In nucleotides, the CDR3 is TGTGCCAGTAGTATCCGAGGGGGACAGGGGGCGAATACGCAGTATTTT. This gives the protein CASSIRGGQGANTQYF. The chain couples TRBV19 to TRBJ2-3, with 12 positions matching TRBD1. V dropped 3 bases and J dropped 7; count of bases not matched to a gene: 8. Germline V gives CDR1 LNHDA, CDR2 SQIVND (reference sequence). The CDR3 spans 16 residues.

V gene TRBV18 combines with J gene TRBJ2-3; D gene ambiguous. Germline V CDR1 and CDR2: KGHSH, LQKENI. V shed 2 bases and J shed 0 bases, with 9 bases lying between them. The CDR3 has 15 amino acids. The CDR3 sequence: CASSPMYSSTDTQYF. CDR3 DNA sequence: TGTGCCAGCTCACCAATGTACTCTAGCACAGATACGCAGTATTTT.

CDR3 protein: CASSYGTDKNIQYF. CDR3 nucleotide sequence: TGTGCCAGCAGTTACGGGACAGATAAAAACATTCAGTACTTC. V usage is TRBV6-5 and J usage is TRBJ2-4; 7 bases are shared with TRBD1. Looked up from germline, CDR1 is MNHEY and CDR2 is SVGAGI. Germline trimming cut 2 bases from V and 4 bases from J; bases unmatched to any gene: 2. This CDR3 is built from 14 residues.

The DNA for the CDR3 is TGTGCCAGTAGTATCGGGACAGGTCTTGGGTTGACGGACACTGAAGCTTTCTTT. Its protein product is CASSIGTGLGLTDTEAFF. This chain links TRBV19 with TRBJ1-1; 8 bases map to TRBD1. The CDR3 covers 18 residues. Trimming cost V 3 bases and J 3 bases; bases outside gene matches: 15. Germline V lookup: CDR1 LNHDA, CDR2 SQIVND (reference sequence).

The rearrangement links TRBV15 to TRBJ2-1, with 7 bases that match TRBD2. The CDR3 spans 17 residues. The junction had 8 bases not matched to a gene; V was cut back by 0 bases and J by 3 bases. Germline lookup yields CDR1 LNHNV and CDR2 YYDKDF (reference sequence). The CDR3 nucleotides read TGTGCCACCAGCAGAGATGAGAAGACTAGCTACTACAATGAGCAGTTCTTC. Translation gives CATSRDEKTSYYNEQFF.

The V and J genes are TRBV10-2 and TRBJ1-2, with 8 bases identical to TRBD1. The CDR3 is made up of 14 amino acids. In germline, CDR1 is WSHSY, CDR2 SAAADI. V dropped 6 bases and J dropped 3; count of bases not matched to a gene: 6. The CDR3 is CASRGRGRDYGYTF. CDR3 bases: TGCGCCAGCAGAGGCAGGGGGCGAGACTATGGCTACACCTTC.

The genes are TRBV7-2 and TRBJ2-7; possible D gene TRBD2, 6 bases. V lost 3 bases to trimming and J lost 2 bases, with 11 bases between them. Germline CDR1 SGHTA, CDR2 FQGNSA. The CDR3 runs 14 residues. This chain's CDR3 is CASSLGGRTYEQYF. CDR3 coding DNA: TGTGCCAGCAGCTTGGGGGGACGAACCTACGAGCAGTACTTC.

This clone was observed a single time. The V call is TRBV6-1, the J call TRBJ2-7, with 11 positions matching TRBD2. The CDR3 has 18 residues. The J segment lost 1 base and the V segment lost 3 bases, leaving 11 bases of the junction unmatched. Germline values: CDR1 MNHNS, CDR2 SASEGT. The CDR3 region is CASSDLFFRLAGSYEQYF. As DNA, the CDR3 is TGTGCCAGCAGTGACCTTTTTTTTAGACTAGCGGGGTCCTACGAGCAGTACTTC.